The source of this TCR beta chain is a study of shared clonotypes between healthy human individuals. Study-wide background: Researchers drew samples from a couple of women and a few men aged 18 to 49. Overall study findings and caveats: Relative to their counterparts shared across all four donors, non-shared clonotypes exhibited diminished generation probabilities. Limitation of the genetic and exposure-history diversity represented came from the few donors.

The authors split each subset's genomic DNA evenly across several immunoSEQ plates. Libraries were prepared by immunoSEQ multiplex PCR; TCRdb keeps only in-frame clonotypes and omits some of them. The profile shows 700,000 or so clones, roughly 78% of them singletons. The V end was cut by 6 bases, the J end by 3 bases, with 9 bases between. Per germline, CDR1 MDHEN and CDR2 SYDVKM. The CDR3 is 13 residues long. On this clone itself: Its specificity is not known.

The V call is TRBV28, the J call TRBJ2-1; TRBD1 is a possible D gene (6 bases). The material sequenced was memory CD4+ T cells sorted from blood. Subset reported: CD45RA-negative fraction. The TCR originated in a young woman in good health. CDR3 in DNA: TGTGCCAGCAGCCAGGGGCGCTACAATGAGCAGTTCTTC. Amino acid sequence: CASSQGRYNEQFF.